The TCR beta chain under discussion was sequenced for a study of blood T cell repertoires in COVID-19 (dated by TCRdb to about 2020). Describing the broader study: Samples from collaborators originated in the United States, Italy and Spain and spanned both the acute and convalescent phases of COVID-19. The prospective study material was composed of cDNA or gDNA derived from T cells, B-cell-depleted T cells, or PBMCs. The dataset comprised deeply sampled blood TCRbeta repertoires from subjects exposed to, actively infected with, or recovered from COVID-19. The repertoires were released in a freely available public database intended as a resource for research on the immune response to SARS-CoV-2. Samples were obtained from the ongoing ImmuneRACE study (first 160 participants) and from approximately 1,200 subjects provided by 6 global collaborators. Sample metadata almost always included a de-identified subject ID, COVID-19 status, age in years and sex. HLA class I and class II types, where available, came from metadata supplied by the sample provider rather than from assay-based typing. Study-level results and caveats: The quantity of clinical and demographic metadata differed by source and by participant and was supplied without curation.

The immunoSEQ Assay, a bias-controlled multiplex PCR, was used to amplify TCRbeta CDR3 regions from genomic DNA. The authors processed their data as follows. The number of nucleated cells in each sample was estimated from the amplification of reference gene primers within the assay. To quantify the absolute abundance of each unique TCRbeta CDR3 rearrangement, sequence reads were collapsed and filtered. Productive Simpson clonality was computed per sample as the square root of Simpson's diversity index over productive rearrangements. TCRdb took over this immuneACCESS table, retaining in-frame rearrangements with V and J assigned. Such tables are incomplete; in checked studies, under half of the missing clones stem from an unresolved V gene, and the remainder is unexplained. The V and J calls and the clone size are those of that table, but D and trimming were determined from the DNA. The sample includes 250,000 or so clones, with 87% observed a single time. The top ten hold 3% of the sample.

This clone came up many times. Its antigen specificity is not known. The sample holds no much larger clone one base away, and base qualities are not on file. At the junction V is shortened by 5 bases and J by 6 bases, with 11 bases in between. The CDR3 goes from the cysteine to the phenylalanine over 13 residues. Here the CDR3 DNA is all that survives: 39 bases in frame from base 1. From the germline V gene, CDR1 is SGHVS and CDR2 is FQNEAQ. Collaborating institutions collected whole blood in K2EDTA tubes following their own protocols. For TCRbeta analysis, collaborator samples were shipped as frozen whole blood, as isolated PBMCs, or as DNA extracted from either sample type.

The sequencing sample was made of peripheral blood. This TCR was sampled from a man in his late teens or twenties with active or convalescent COVID-19. The rearrangement joined TRBV7-8 to TRBJ2-1; the D segment could be TRBD2, given 6 matching bases. The CDR3 corresponds to CASSRGTLNEQFF. The DNA sequence is as follows: TGTGCCAGCAGCCGAGGGACTCTCAATGAGCAGTTCTTC.